This is a list of T cell receptor beta chains from one sample in a study of T cell changes during pregnancy in multiple sclerosis. Produced via immunoSEQ multiplex PCR; TCRdb's table is partial and in-frame only. The sample has approximately 23,000 clones, about 90% seen once. The starting material was CD4+ T cells from peripheral blood mononuclear cells, obtained in the third trimester of pregnancy. These receptors were taken from a female donor in good health, enrolled as a control in a pregnancy study. Both conserved end residues are part of each CDR3. The order of the fields is V gene, D gene, clone size, CDR3 length, J gene, CDR3 DNA, CDR3 protein. The D gene is left open where the match is weak. Size is omitted from some rows. Given values are once, few, many or a class for expanded clones.

v_call: TRBV30
d_call: TRBD2
clone_size: .
cdr3_length: 16
j_call: TRBJ2-2
cdr3_nt: TGTGCCTGGAGTGTATACCCCGGGCTAGCGGGGAGGGAGCTGTTTTTT
cdr3_aa: CAWSVYPGLAGRELFF

v_call: TRBV28
d_call: .
clone_size: .
cdr3_length: 19
j_call: TRBJ1-1
cdr3_nt: TGTGCCAGCAGTCCGGACACCCGTCGCCCCGGTCAAATGAACACTGAAGCTTTCTTT
cdr3_aa: CASSPDTRRPGQMNTEAFF

v_call: TRBV7-3
d_call: TRBD2
clone_size: .
cdr3_length: 16
j_call: TRBJ2-1
cdr3_nt: TGTGCCAGCAGCCCCACCTGGGGTAGCGGGTACAATGAGCAGTTCTTC
cdr3_aa: CASSPTWGSGYNEQFF

v_call: TRBV10-3
d_call: .
clone_size: .
cdr3_length: 13
j_call: TRBJ2-1
cdr3_nt: TGTGCCATCAGTGAAGGGGTGGGTAATGAGCAGTTCTTC
cdr3_aa: CAISEGVGNEQFF

v_call: TRBV7-2
d_call: TRBD1
clone_size: .
cdr3_length: 15
j_call: TRBJ1-5
cdr3_nt: TGTGCCAGCAGCGAGGACAGGGGGATGATCCAGCCCCAGCATTTT
cdr3_aa: CASSEDRGMIQPQHF

v_call: TRBV11-2
d_call: TRBD1
clone_size: .
cdr3_length: 14
j_call: TRBJ1-1
cdr3_nt: TGTGCCAGCAGGCGACAGGGGATGAACACTGAAGCTTTCTTT
cdr3_aa: CASRRQGMNTEAFF

v_call: TRBV19
d_call: .
clone_size: .
cdr3_length: 16
j_call: TRBJ1-2
cdr3_nt: TGTGCCAGTAGTATAACCCCCCGGACAGCCACCGATGGCTACACCTTC
cdr3_aa: CASSITPRTATDGYTF

v_call: TRBV7-9
d_call: .
clone_size: .
cdr3_length: 10
j_call: TRBJ2-5
cdr3_nt: TGTGCCAGCAGCCGAGAGACCCAGTACTTC
cdr3_aa: CASSRETQYF

v_call: TRBV6-5
d_call: .
clone_size: .
cdr3_length: 14
j_call: TRBJ2-2
cdr3_nt: TGTGCCAGCAGCAGATTCGCGAACACCGGGGAGCTGTTTTTT
cdr3_aa: CASSRFANTGELFF

v_call: TRBV7-9
d_call: .
clone_size: .
cdr3_length: 15
j_call: TRBJ1-1
cdr3_nt: TGTGCCAGCAGCTCGCGGGCAGGGGCCACCACTGAAGCTTTCTTT
cdr3_aa: CASSSRAGATTEAFF

v_call: TRBV5-1
d_call: TRBD1
clone_size: .
cdr3_length: 14
j_call: TRBJ2-7
cdr3_nt: TGCGCCAGCAGCCCGGATCCCGGGACAGACCGAGGGGACTTC
cdr3_aa: CASSPDPGTDRGDF

v_call: TRBV11-2
d_call: TRBD1
clone_size: .
cdr3_length: 15
j_call: TRBJ1-5
cdr3_nt: TGTGCCAGCAGCACTCCGGGACAGCTTAATCAGCCCCAGCATTTT
cdr3_aa: CASSTPGQLNQPQHF

v_call: TRBV9
d_call: .
clone_size: .
cdr3_length: 13
j_call: TRBJ1-4
cdr3_nt: TGTGCCAGCAGCCGGAGTGGGAATGAAAAACTGTTTTTT
cdr3_aa: CASSRSGNEKLFF

v_call: TRBV14
d_call: .
clone_size: .
cdr3_length: 15
j_call: TRBJ2-5
cdr3_nt: TGTGCCAGCAGCCACCCCAACTGGTACCAAGAGACCCAGTACTTC
cdr3_aa: CASSHPNWYQETQYF

v_call: TRBV28
d_call: TRBD2
clone_size: .
cdr3_length: 13
j_call: TRBJ2-1
cdr3_nt: TGTGCCAGCAGTCTAGCGGGAGCTAGTGAGCAGTTCTTC
cdr3_aa: CASSLAGASEQFF

v_call: TRBV7-9
d_call: .
clone_size: .
cdr3_length: 14
j_call: TRBJ1-3
cdr3_nt: TGTGCCAGCAGGAACGACATCTCTGGAAACACCATATATTTT
cdr3_aa: CASRNDISGNTIYF

v_call: TRBV6-6
d_call: TRBD1
clone_size: few
cdr3_length: 13
j_call: TRBJ1-5
cdr3_nt: TGTGCCGGGGGACAGTCGGTTAATCAGCCCCAGCATTTT
cdr3_aa: CAGGQSVNQPQHF

v_call: TRBV5-4
d_call: .
clone_size: .
cdr3_length: 13
j_call: TRBJ1-1
cdr3_nt: TGTGCCAGCAGCTTGGTAGATAGCACTGAAGCTTTCTTT
cdr3_aa: CASSLVDSTEAFF

v_call: TRBV9
d_call: TRBD2
clone_size: .
cdr3_length: 14
j_call: TRBJ2-1
cdr3_nt: TGTGCCAGCAGCGTAAGGACTAGCGGCAATGAGCAGTTCTTC
cdr3_aa: CASSVRTSGNEQFF

v_call: TRBV5-6
d_call: TRBD1
clone_size: .
cdr3_length: 16
j_call: TRBJ2-7
cdr3_nt: TGTGCCAGCAGCACCTGGGCGGGACAGGGCTACTACGAGCAGTACTTC
cdr3_aa: CASSTWAGQGYYEQYF

v_call: TRBV27
d_call: TRBD2
clone_size: .
cdr3_length: 14
j_call: TRBJ2-5
cdr3_nt: TGTGCCAGCAGGGTAGCGGGAGGGGGGGAGACCCAGTACTTC
cdr3_aa: CASRVAGGGETQYF

v_call: TRBV29-1
d_call: TRBD2
clone_size: .
cdr3_length: 12
j_call: TRBJ2-2
cdr3_nt: TGCAGCGTTGAGGGAGGGGCCGGGGAGCTGTTTTTT
cdr3_aa: CSVEGGAGELFF

v_call: TRBV6-1
d_call: .
clone_size: .
cdr3_length: 14
j_call: TRBJ1-1
cdr3_nt: TGTGCCAGCAGTTCGAACCCGGGAGGGACTGAAGCTTTCTTT
cdr3_aa: CASSSNPGGTEAFF

v_call: TRBV11-3
d_call: TRBD1
clone_size: .
cdr3_length: 15
j_call: TRBJ1-3
cdr3_nt: TGTGCCAGCAGTCCGGGACAGGGGCCAGGAAACACCATATATTTT
cdr3_aa: CASSPGQGPGNTIYF

v_call: TRBV7-3
d_call: TRBD2
clone_size: .
cdr3_length: 13
j_call: TRBJ2-7
cdr3_nt: TGTGCCAGCAGCCGCGTGATGGGGGGGGAGCAGTACTTC
cdr3_aa: CASSRVMGGEQYF

v_call: TRBV19
d_call: TRBD1
clone_size: once
cdr3_length: 15
j_call: TRBJ2-5
cdr3_nt: TGTGCCAGTAGGGACCCGGGACAGGGAACCAAGACCCAGTACTTC
cdr3_aa: CASRDPGQGTKTQYF

v_call: TRBV7-3
d_call: TRBD1
clone_size: .
cdr3_length: 14
j_call: TRBJ1-2
cdr3_nt: TGTGCCAGCAGCTTAACGACAGGGGACTATGGCTACACCTTC
cdr3_aa: CASSLTTGDYGYTF

v_call: TRBV7-9
d_call: TRBD1
clone_size: few
cdr3_length: 13
j_call: TRBJ1-1
cdr3_nt: TGTGCCAGCTCGGGACAGGGGAACACTGAAGCTTTCTTT
cdr3_aa: CASSGQGNTEAFF

v_call: TRBV6-4
d_call: TRBD1
clone_size: .
cdr3_length: 11
j_call: TRBJ1-5
cdr3_nt: TGTGCCAGACAGGGGGACCAGCCCCAGCATTTT
cdr3_aa: CARQGDQPQHF

v_call: TRBV7-8
d_call: TRBD2
clone_size: .
cdr3_length: 17
j_call: TRBJ2-1
cdr3_nt: TGTGCCAGCAGCTTAGCCGATAGACTAGCGGGGTACAATGAGCAGTTCTTC
cdr3_aa: CASSLADRLAGYNEQFF

v_call: TRBV7-2
d_call: .
clone_size: .
cdr3_length: 19
j_call: TRBJ2-1
cdr3_nt: TGTGCCAGCAGTTCCATGCTTACTGGTGCCACGAGCTCCTACAATGAGCAGTTCTTC
cdr3_aa: CASSSMLTGATSSYNEQFF

v_call: TRBV5-1
d_call: TRBD1
clone_size: .
cdr3_length: 16
j_call: TRBJ2-1
cdr3_nt: TGCGCCAGCAGCTCAATTCGGGACAGGGGGCTGAATGAGCAGTTCTTC
cdr3_aa: CASSSIRDRGLNEQFF

v_call: TRBV5-6
d_call: TRBD2
clone_size: .
cdr3_length: 16
j_call: TRBJ2-7
cdr3_nt: TGTGCCAGCAGCCGCCCCACTAGCGGGAGGGCCTACGAGCAGTACTTC
cdr3_aa: CASSRPTSGRAYEQYF

v_call: TRBV28
d_call: TRBD2
clone_size: .
cdr3_length: 16
j_call: TRBJ2-5
cdr3_nt: TGTGCCAGCAGAGGTAGCGGGCCCGGAGGGGAGGAGACCCAGTACTTC
cdr3_aa: CASRGSGPGGEETQYF

v_call: TRBV29-1
d_call: TRBD1
clone_size: .
cdr3_length: 13
j_call: TRBJ2-7
cdr3_nt: TGCAGCGTTGCAGCCGACAGGGAGTACGAGCAGTACTTC
cdr3_aa: CSVAADREYEQYF

v_call: TRBV5-1
d_call: .
clone_size: .
cdr3_length: 13
j_call: TRBJ2-7
cdr3_nt: TGCGCCAGCAGCCGTGGCAGCTCCTACGAGCAGTACTTC
cdr3_aa: CASSRGSSYEQYF

v_call: TRBV6-4
d_call: .
clone_size: .
cdr3_length: 16
j_call: TRBJ2-1
cdr3_nt: TGTGCCAGCAGTGTCACTCCGGGACTTTCTTCCGATGAGCAGTTCTTC
cdr3_aa: CASSVTPGLSSDEQFF

v_call: TRBV6-5
d_call: .
clone_size: .
cdr3_length: 12
j_call: TRBJ2-5
cdr3_nt: TGTGCCAGCAGCAGGGGACAAGAGACCCAGTACTTC
cdr3_aa: CASSRGQETQYF

v_call: TRBV29-1
d_call: .
clone_size: .
cdr3_length: 14
j_call: TRBJ1-1
cdr3_nt: TGCAGCGCCTCAGGGTCCCTCATGAACACTGAAGCTTTCTTT
cdr3_aa: CSASGSLMNTEAFF

v_call: TRBV2
d_call: .
clone_size: .
cdr3_length: 13
j_call: TRBJ2-2
cdr3_nt: TGTGCCTCCCAGGCGCTGGGGGCTGGGGAGCTGTTTTTT
cdr3_aa: CASQALGAGELFF

v_call: TRBV7-3
d_call: TRBD1
clone_size: .
cdr3_length: 11
j_call: TRBJ1-2
cdr3_nt: TGTGCCACCCAGGGGGAGGATGGCTACACCTTC
cdr3_aa: CATQGEDGYTF

v_call: TRBV6-5
d_call: TRBD1
clone_size: .
cdr3_length: 16
j_call: TRBJ1-1
cdr3_nt: TGTGCCAGCAGTTACCGACTGACAGGGAAGGGGACTGAAGCTTTCTTT
cdr3_aa: CASSYRLTGKGTEAFF

v_call: TRBV6-5
d_call: TRBD1
clone_size: .
cdr3_length: 16
j_call: TRBJ2-3
cdr3_nt: TGTGCCAGCAGTTACTTTGGGACAGGGGCCACAGATACGCAGTATTTT
cdr3_aa: CASSYFGTGATDTQYF